A selection of T cell receptor beta chains follows, all from one sample in a study of cytomegalovirus exposure and HLA in healthy donors. Clones were sequenced by immunoSEQ multiplex PCR, and TCRdb holds only the in-frame ones, with some missing. Its table records about 100,000 clones. Sequencing was done on a sample of PBMCs. These receptors all come from a girl under 18 in good health and CMV-seropositive. Each CDR3 is given with its conserved first and last residue. The D gene is left open where the match is weak.

TRBV29-1	TRBJ1-3	.	CSVDITNSGNTIYF	TGCAGCGTTGATATCACAAACTCTGGAAACACCATATATTTT
TRBV5-6	TRBJ1-2	.	CASSYLRERSGTGYTF	TGTGCCAGCAGTTACCTCCGGGAAAGGTCGGGAACTGGCTACACCTTC
TRBV5-6	TRBJ2-1	TRBD2	CASSWGGELNNEQFF	TGTGCCAGCAGCTGGGGGGGGGAGTTGAACAATGAGCAGTTCTTC
TRBV7-2	TRBJ1-6	TRBD1	CASSPDREFKPLHF	TGTGCCAGCAGCCCTGACAGGGAATTCAAGCCCCTCCATTTT
TRBV14	TRBJ1-1	TRBD1	CASSQDAGGRTEAFF	TGTGCCAGCAGCCAAGACGCAGGGGGGAGAACTGAAGCTTTCTTT
TRBV4-2	TRBJ2-5	TRBD1	CASSQDWGQGETQYF	TGTGCCAGCAGCCAAGATTGGGGACAGGGGGAGACCCAGTACTTC
TRBV6-5	TRBJ1-1	.	CASRRGAQAFF	TGTGCCAGCAGAAGGGGCGCTCAAGCTTTCTTT
TRBV6-1	TRBJ1-1	.	CASSERRRGTEAFF	TGTGCCAGCAGTGAAAGGAGAAGGGGCACTGAAGCTTTCTTT
TRBV7-2	TRBJ2-3	.	CASKQGNTDTQYF	TGTGCCAGCAAACAGGGAAACACAGATACGCAGTATTTT
TRBV6-6	TRBJ1-6	TRBD1	CASTATGADYNSPLHF	TGTGCCAGCACCGCGACAGGGGCAGACTATAATTCACCCCTCCACTTT
TRBV27	TRBJ1-2	.	CASSLQGNYGYTF	TGTGCCAGCAGTTTACAGGGTAACTATGGCTACACCTTC
TRBV7-9	TRBJ1-1	TRBD1	CASKGARTEAFF	TGTGCCAGCAAGGGGGCGCGCACTGAAGCTTTCTTT
TRBV10-3	TRBJ1-2	TRBD1	CAIRETGGGFSNYGYTF	TGTGCCATCAGGGAAACAGGGGGCGGGTTTTCTAACTATGGCTACACCTTC
TRBV6-5	TRBJ2-5	.	CASSYSSGVETQYF	TGTGCCAGCAGTTACAGCTCGGGGGTAGAGACCCAGTACTTC
TRBV25-1	TRBJ2-1	TRBD2	CASSTRLAGDLYNEQFF	TGTGCCAGCAGTACCCGACTAGCGGGGGACCTCTACAATGAGCAGTTCTTC
TRBV7-2	TRBJ2-7	.	CASSSSEYRVSYEQYF	TGTGCCAGCAGCTCCTCAGAGTACAGGGTTTCCTACGAGCAGTACTTC
TRBV19	TRBJ2-3	TRBD2	CASSPFTSGGSTDTQYF	TGTGCCAGTAGCCCTTTCACTAGCGGGGGGTCCACAGATACGCAGTATTTT
TRBV2	TRBJ2-2	.	CAIPIAGELFF	TGTGCCATCCCTATAGCCGGGGAGCTGTTTTTT
TRBV4-3	TRBJ2-1	TRBD2	CASSQGSRGVDNEQFF	TGCGCCAGCAGCCAAGGGAGTCGGGGGGTCGACAATGAGCAGTTCTTC
TRBV7-9	TRBJ2-5	TRBD1	CASSSLTGGRGETQYF	TGTGCCAGCAGCTCATTGACAGGGGGCCGGGGAGAGACCCAGTACTTC
TRBV13	TRBJ2-6	.	CASSLTRSGANVLTF	TGTGCCAGCAGCTTGACCCGGAGTGGGGCCAACGTCCTGACTTTC
TRBV5-1	TRBJ2-3	.	CASSFGQGGTDTQYF	TGCGCCAGCAGCTTCGGACAGGGAGGGACTGATACGCAGTATTTT
TRBV30	TRBJ2-1	TRBD2	CAWSIHSGRDEQFF	TGTGCCTGGAGTATCCATAGCGGGCGGGATGAGCAGTTCTTC
TRBV4-1	TRBJ2-2	.	CASSHSKSNTGELFF	TGCGCCAGCAGCCATTCTAAGTCCAACACCGGGGAGCTGTTTTTT
TRBV6-5	TRBJ1-1	.	CASSYNQGMNTEAFF	TGTGCCAGCAGTTATAACCAGGGGATGAACACTGAAGCTTTCTTT
TRBV19	TRBJ1-5	.	CASSIGSPQALYQPQHF	TGTGCCAGTAGTATCGGTTCTCCACAGGCCCTATATCAGCCCCAGCATTTT
TRBV4-3	TRBJ1-6	TRBD1	CASSQEDLRDRVYNSPLHF	TGCGCCAGCAGCCAAGAGGATCTCCGGGACAGGGTCTATAATTCACCCCTCCACTTT
TRBV2	TRBJ2-5	TRBD2	CASQSGSGQETQYF	TGTGCCAGTCAGAGCGGGAGTGGGCAAGAGACCCAGTACTTC
TRBV9	TRBJ2-1	.	CASRSVRGEQFF	TGTGCCAGCAGGTCGGTCCGGGGTGAGCAGTTCTTC
TRBV29-1	TRBJ2-3	.	CSGQSFSTDTQYF	TGCAGCGGCCAGTCTTTTAGCACAGATACGCAGTATTTT
TRBV7-9	TRBJ1-1	.	CASSLAPQGETEAFF	TGTGCCAGCAGCTTAGCGCCCCAGGGCGAGACTGAAGCTTTCTTT
TRBV18	TRBJ1-3	.	CASSPQDTLLSGNTIYF	TGTGCCAGCTCACCACAAGACACTTTACTCTCTGGAAACACCATATATTTT
TRBV5-1	TRBJ2-5	.	CASSIPNRTGGYQETQYF	TGCGCCAGCAGCATCCCGAATCGGACAGGAGGGTACCAAGAGACCCAGTACTTC
TRBV5-6	TRBJ2-7	TRBD1	CASSRWGQGRSNEQYF	TGTGCCAGCAGCCGGTGGGGACAGGGAAGATCGAACGAGCAGTACTTC
TRBV2	TRBJ2-7	.	CASRDGQLGEQYF	TGTGCCAGCAGGGATGGTCAACTAGGTGAGCAGTACTTC
TRBV11-3	TRBJ2-2	.	CASSLNAGSTELFF	TGTGCCAGCAGCTTGAACGCCGGGTCGACGGAGCTGTTTTTT
TRBV7-2	TRBJ1-5	TRBD1	CASSPRQGNSNQPQHF	TGTGCCAGCAGCCCCAGACAGGGGAATAGCAATCAGCCCCAGCATTTT
TRBV9	TRBJ1-6	.	CASSDPPGGSYNSPLHF	TGTGCCAGCAGCGACCCACCGGGTGGCTCCTATAATTCACCCCTCCACTTT
TRBV9	TRBJ2-2	.	CASSVGHGELFF	TGTGCCAGCAGCGTAGGGCACGGGGAGCTGTTTTTT
TRBV7-6	TRBJ2-1	TRBD2	CASMLAGGNEQFF	TGTGCCAGCATGCTAGCGGGGGGAAATGAGCAGTTCTTC